What follows are 4 T cell receptor beta chains derived from one specimen sequenced in a study of blood T cell repertoires in COVID-19. Clones were sequenced by immunoSEQ multiplex PCR, and TCRdb holds only the in-frame ones, with some missing. The data hold about 220,000 clones, with 84% observed a single time. Material: peripheral blood. These receptors were collected from a woman in her 30s who had recovered from COVID-19.

The chain has TRBV5-1 and TRBJ1-4; D not certain. The CDR3 runs to 13 residues. Germline V gene sequence: CDR1 SGHRS, CDR2 YFSETQ. Trimming took 0 bases from V and 7 from J, leaving 7 bases between them. CDR3 in amino acids: CASSLGRGEKLFF. CDR3 nucleotides: TGCGCCAGCAGCTTGGGACGGGGTGAAAAACTGTTTTTT.

The chain combines TRBV28 with TRBJ2-1; 10 bases are shared with TRBD1. This CDR3 is 15 amino acids long. Germline CDR1 is MDHEN and CDR2 is SYDVKM. V was pared by 7 bases and J by 9 bases, with 12 bases of the junction left unmatched. CDR3 sequence reads: CASTLLRDRGSEQFF. The CDR3 DNA reads TGTGCCAGCACCCTACTCCGGGACAGGGGTTCTGAGCAGTTCTTC.

J is TRBJ1-6 and V is TRBV11-2; maybe TRBD1 (5 bases). Per germline, CDR1 SGHAT and CDR2 FQNNGV. Trimming removed 5 bases at V and 10 bases at J, with 18 bases between. The CDR3 contains 15 residues. CDR3 in amino acids: CASSPGGVERSPLHF. The CDR3 nucleotides read TGTGCCAGCAGCCCGGGAGGGGTAGAGAGATCACCCCTCCACTTT.

CDR3 nucleotide sequence: TGTGCCAGCAGCCCGAGGGGACTAGCGGATTTCTACAATGAGCAGTTCTTC. Residues: CASSPRGLADFYNEQFF. The rearrangement uses TRBV7-3 and TRBJ2-1, with TRBD2 matching 11 bases. The CDR3 has 17 residues. Losses at the gene ends were 5 bases for V and 3 bases for J; bases not matched to a gene: 9. The germline V gene has CDR1 SGHTA and CDR2 FQGTGA.